This T cell receptor beta chain was documented in a study of T-cell memory formation after mild COVID-19. The overall study: Largely donor-specific sequence clusters came from a couple of donors.

Constant-segment primers were used for 5'RACE, and the resulting TCR alpha and TCR beta cDNA libraries carried sample barcodes and UMIs. TCRdb re-called the 5' RACE reads with MiXCR, one entry per CDR3 protein. This repertoire shows hundreds of thousands of distinct CDR3 sequences, roughly 17% found once; its top ten account for around 12%. General observations from the study: The pre-infection memory compartment contained some responding clones, suggesting cross-reactive memory joined.

The trim removed 2 bases at V and 7 bases at J, leaving 11 bases unmatched. Germline V lookup: CDR1 SGHRS, CDR2 YFSETQ. The CDR3 runs to 17 residues. A few counts support this clonotype. What it recognizes is unknown. This sequence joins TRBV5-1 and TRBJ1-4; 10 positions agree with TRBD1. The receptor was derived from an adult woman who had mild COVID-19 (a few samples of this study predate the infection). Cell type and time point are not known. Input material: PBMCs or a T cell subset sorted from them (not recorded which). The CDR3 bases are TGCGCCAGCAGCTTCTTAGCTCGCGGACAGGGGGGTGAAAAACTGTTTTTT. It specifies CASSFLARGQGGEKLFF.